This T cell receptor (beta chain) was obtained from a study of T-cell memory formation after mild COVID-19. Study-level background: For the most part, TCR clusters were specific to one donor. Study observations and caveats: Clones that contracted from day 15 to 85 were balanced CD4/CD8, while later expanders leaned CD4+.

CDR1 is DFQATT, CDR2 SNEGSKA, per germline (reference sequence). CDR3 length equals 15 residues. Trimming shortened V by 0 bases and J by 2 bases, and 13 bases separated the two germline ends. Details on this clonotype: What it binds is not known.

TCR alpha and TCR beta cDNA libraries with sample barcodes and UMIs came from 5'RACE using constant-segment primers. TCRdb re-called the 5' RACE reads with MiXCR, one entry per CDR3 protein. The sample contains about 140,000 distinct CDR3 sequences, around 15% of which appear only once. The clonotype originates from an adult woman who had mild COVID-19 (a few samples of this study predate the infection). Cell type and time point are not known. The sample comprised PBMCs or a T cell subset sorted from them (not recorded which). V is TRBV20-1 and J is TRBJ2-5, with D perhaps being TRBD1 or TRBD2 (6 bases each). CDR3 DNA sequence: TGCAGTGCTAGAGATCTAGGGGGGTGGCAAGAGACCCAGTACTTC. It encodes CSARDLGGWQETQYF.